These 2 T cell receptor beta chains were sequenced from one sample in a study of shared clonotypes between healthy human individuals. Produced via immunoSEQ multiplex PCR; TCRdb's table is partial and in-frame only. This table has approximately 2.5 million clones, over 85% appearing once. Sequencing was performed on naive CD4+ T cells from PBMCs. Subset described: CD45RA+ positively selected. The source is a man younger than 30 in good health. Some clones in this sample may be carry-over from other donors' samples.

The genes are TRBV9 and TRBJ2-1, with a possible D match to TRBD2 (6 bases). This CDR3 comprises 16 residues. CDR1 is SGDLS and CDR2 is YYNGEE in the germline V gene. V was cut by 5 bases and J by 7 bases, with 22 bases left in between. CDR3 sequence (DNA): TGTGCCAGCAGTTGGTCCGGGGACTCCCTGTCTAATGAGCAGTTCTTC. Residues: CASSWSGDSLSNEQFF.

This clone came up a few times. The CDR3 is CASSHIFRLRAMNTEAFF. In DNA form, the CDR3 reads TGCGCCAGCAGCCATATTTTCCGTCTCAGAGCTATGAACACTGAAGCTTTCTTT. V and J are TRBV4-1 and TRBJ1-1; unclear D gene. Trimming removed 3 bases from V and 0 bases from J, with 20 bases in between. Germline CDR1 reads MGHRA; CDR2 reads YSYEKL. The CDR3 extends over 18 amino acids.